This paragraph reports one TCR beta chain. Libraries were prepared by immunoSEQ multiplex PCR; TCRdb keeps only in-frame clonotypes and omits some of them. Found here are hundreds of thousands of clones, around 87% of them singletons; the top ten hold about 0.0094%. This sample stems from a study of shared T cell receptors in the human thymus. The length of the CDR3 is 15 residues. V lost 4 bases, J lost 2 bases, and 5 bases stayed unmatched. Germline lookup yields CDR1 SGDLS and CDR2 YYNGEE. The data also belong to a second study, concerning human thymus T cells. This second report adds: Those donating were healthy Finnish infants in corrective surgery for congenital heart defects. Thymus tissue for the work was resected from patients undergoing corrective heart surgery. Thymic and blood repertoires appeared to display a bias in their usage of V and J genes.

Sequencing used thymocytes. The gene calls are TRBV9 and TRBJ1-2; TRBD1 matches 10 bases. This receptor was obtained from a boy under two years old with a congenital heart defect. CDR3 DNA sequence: TGTGCCAGCAGCCCCTGGGACAGGGGAAACTATGGCTACACCTTC. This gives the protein CASSPWDRGNYGYTF.